This TCR beta chain derives from a study of cytomegalovirus exposure and HLA in healthy donors. The PCR contained 60 Vbeta and 13 Jbeta primers. TCRdb's table, derived via immunoSEQ multiplex PCR, lists solely in-frame clones and lacks some. The sample has more than 140,000 clones, and its top ten clones hold approximately 2%. Notes on this clone: As yet, its antigen is unknown.

The study's findings and limits: One later analysis reportedly identified an Asian-associated ancestry cluster that showed fewer N-insertions than the roughly 720-donor mean. Roughly uniform depth of sequencing across donors was assumed in presence/absence analyses. Cytomegalovirus-associated TCR beta chains were listed, numbering 164. Later on, an analysis showed TCR association rates differing by HLA locus, with DRB1 the most and HLA-C the fewest.

The germline V gene has CDR1 SGHTA and CDR2 FQGNSA. The ends were cut back, 5 bases at V and 1 base at J, with 12 bases in the middle. The CDR3 sequence is 15 residues long. The rearrangement uses TRBV7-2 and TRBJ1-5, with D maybe TRBD1 (6 bases). This receptor was identified in a woman between 18 and 29 years old in good health and CMV-seronegative. Sequencing used PBMCs. CDR3 nucleotides: TGTGCCAGCAGCCTAGACGGACAGAGCAATCAGCCCCAGCATTTT. It yields the protein CASSLDGQSNQPQHF.